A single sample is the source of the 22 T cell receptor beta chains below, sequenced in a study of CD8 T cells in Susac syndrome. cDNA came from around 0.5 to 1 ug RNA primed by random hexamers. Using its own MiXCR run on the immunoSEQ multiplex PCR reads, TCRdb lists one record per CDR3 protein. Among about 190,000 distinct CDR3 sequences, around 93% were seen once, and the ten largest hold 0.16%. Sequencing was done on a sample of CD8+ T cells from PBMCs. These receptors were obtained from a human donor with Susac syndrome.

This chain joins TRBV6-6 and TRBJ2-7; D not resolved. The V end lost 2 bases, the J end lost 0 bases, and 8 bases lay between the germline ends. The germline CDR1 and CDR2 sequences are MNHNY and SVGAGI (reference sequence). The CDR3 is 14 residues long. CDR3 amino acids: CASSYDTRSYEQYF. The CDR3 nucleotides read TGTGCCAGCAGTTACGACACCCGCTCCTACGAGCAGTACTTC.

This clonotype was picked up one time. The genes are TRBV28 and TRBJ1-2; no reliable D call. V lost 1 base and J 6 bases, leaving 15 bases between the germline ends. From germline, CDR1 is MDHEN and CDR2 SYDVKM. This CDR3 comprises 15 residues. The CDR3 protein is CASSLFTRPEDGYTF. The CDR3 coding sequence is TGTGCCAGCAGTTTATTTACACGGCCCGAGGATGGCTACACCTTC.

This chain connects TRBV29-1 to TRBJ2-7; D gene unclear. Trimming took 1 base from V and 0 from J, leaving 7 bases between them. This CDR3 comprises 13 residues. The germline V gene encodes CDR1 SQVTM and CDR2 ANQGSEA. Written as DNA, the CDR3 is TGCAGCGTTGAAGCTGGGATCTCCTACGAGCAGTACTTC. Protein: CSVEAGISYEQYF.

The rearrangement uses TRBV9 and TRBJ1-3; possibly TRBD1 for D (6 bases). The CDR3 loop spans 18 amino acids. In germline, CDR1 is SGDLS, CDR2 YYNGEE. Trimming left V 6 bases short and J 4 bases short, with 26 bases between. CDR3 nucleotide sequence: TGTGCCAGCAAACGTAGTCCCGACGAGACAGGAATGGGAAACACCATATATTTT. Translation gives CASKRSPDETGMGNTIYF.

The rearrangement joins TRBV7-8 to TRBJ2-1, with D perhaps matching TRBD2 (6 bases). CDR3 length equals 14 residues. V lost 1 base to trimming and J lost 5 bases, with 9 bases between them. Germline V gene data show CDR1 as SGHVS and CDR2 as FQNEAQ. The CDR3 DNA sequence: TGTGCCAGCAGCTTAGGCGGCGGGGACAATGAGCAGTTCTTC. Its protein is CASSLGGGDNEQFF.

The CDR3 nucleotides read TGTGCCAGCAGCGTAGAACCCGCTTCACTAGCTCACAATGAGCAGTTCTTC. Amino acids: CASSVEPASLAHNEQFF. V is TRBV9 and J is TRBJ2-1; D is possibly TRBD2 (6 bases). The V and J ends lost 0 bases and 5 bases respectively, with 18 bases between them. The germline gives CDR1 SGDLS, CDR2 YYNGEE. The CDR3 consists of 17 residues.

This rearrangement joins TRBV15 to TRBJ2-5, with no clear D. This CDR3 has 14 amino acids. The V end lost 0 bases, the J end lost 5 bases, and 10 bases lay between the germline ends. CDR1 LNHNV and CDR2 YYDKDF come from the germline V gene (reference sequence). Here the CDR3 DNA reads TGTGCCACCAGCAGAGATCGGCAGGAGGAGACCCAGTACTTC. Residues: CATSRDRQEETQYF.

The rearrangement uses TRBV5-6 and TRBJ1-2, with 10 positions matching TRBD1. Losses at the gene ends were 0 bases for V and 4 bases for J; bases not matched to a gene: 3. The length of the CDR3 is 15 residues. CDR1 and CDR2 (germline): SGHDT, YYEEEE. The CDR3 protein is CASSLGTGGIYGYTF. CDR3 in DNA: TGTGCCAGCAGCTTGGGGACAGGGGGTATCTATGGCTACACCTTC.

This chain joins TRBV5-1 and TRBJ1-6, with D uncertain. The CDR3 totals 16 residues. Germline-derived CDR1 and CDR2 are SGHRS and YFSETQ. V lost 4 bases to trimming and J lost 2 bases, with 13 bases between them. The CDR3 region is CASSTTAETYNSPLHF. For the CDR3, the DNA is TGCGCCAGCAGCACCACAGCAGAAACCTATAATTCACCCCTCCACTTT.

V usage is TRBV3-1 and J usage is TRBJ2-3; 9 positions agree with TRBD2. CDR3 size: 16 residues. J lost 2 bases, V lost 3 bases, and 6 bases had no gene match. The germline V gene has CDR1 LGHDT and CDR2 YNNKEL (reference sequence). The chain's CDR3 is CASSQDSGSATDTQYF. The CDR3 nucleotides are TGTGCCAGCAGCCAGGATAGCGGGAGTGCCACAGATACGCAGTATTTT.

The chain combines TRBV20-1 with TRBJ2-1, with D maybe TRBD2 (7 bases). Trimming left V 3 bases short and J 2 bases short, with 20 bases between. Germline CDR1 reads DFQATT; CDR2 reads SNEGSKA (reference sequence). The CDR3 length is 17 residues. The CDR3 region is CSARGRRGASTYNEQFF. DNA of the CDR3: TGCAGTGCTAGGGGGCGCCGGGGGGCTTCCACCTACAATGAGCAGTTCTTC.

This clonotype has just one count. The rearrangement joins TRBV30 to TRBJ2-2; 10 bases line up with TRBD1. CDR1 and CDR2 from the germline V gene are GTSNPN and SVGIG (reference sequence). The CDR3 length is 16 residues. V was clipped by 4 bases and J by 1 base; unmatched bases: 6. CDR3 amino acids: CAWNPRDRGNTGELFF. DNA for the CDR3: TGTGCCTGGAACCCTAGGGACAGGGGGAACACCGGGGAGCTGTTTTTT.

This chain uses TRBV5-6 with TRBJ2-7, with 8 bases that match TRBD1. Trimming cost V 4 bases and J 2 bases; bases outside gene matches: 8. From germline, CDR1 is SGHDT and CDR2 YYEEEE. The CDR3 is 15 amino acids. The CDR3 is CASSVGQEPTYEQYF. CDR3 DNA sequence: TGTGCCAGCAGCGTGGGACAGGAGCCTACCTACGAGCAGTACTTC. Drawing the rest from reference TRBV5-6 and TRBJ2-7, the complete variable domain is DAGVTQSPTHLIKTRGQQVTLRCSPKSGHDTVSWYQQALGQGPQFIFQYYEEEERQRGNFPDRFSGHQFPNYSSELNVNALLLGDSALYLCASSVGQEPTYEQYFGPGTRLTVT.

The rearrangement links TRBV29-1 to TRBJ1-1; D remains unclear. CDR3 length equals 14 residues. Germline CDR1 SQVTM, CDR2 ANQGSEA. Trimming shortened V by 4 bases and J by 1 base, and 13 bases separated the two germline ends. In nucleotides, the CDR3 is TGCAGCGTTGGTTCTGACGGATCGAACACTGAAGCTTTCTTT. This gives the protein CSVGSDGSNTEAFF.

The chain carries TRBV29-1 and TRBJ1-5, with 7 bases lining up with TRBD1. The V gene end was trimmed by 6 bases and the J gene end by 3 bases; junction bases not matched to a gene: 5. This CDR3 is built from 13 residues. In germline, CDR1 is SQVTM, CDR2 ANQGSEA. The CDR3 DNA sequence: TGCAGCGTCCAAGGACAGGACAATCAGCCCCAGCATTTT. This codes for CSVQGQDNQPQHF.

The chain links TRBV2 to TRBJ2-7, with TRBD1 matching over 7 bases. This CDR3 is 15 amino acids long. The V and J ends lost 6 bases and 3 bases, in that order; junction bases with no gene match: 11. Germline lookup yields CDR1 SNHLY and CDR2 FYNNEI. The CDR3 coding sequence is TGTGCCAGCAGCCAGACCGGGACAGCCGACTACGAGCAGTACTTC. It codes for CASSQTGTADYEQYF.

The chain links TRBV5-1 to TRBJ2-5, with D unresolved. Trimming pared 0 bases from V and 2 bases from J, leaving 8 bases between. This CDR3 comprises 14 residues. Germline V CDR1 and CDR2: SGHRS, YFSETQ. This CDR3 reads CASSLGHFQETQYF. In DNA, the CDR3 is TGCGCCAGCAGCTTGGGTCATTTTCAAGAGACCCAGTACTTC.

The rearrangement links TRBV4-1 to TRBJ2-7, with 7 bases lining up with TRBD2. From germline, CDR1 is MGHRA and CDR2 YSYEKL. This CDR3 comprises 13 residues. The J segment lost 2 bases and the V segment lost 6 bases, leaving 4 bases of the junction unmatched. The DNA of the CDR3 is TGCGCCAGCAGGCCTAGCGGAGCCTACGAGCAGTACTTC. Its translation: CASRPSGAYEQYF.

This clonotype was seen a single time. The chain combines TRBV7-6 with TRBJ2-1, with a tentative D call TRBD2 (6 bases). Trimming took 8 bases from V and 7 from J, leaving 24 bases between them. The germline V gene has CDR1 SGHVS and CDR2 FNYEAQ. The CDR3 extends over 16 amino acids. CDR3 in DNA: TGTGCCAGCCAACCGACCATAGCGGAAGCTCCAAATGAGCAGTTCTTC. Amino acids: CASQPTIAEAPNEQFF.

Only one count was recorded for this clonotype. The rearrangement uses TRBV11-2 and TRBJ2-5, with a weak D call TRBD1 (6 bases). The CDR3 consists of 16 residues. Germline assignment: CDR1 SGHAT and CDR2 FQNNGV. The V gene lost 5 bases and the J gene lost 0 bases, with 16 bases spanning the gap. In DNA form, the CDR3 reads TGTGCCAGCAGCGTACAGGACAGAAGCTACCAAGAGACCCAGTACTTC. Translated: CASSVQDRSYQETQYF. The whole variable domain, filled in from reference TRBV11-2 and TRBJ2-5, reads EAGVAQSPRYKIIEKRQSVAFWCNPISGHATLYWYQQILGQGPKLLIQFQNNGVVDDSQLPKDRFSAERLKGVDSTLKIQPAKLEDSAVYLCASSVQDRSYQETQYFGPGTRLLVL.

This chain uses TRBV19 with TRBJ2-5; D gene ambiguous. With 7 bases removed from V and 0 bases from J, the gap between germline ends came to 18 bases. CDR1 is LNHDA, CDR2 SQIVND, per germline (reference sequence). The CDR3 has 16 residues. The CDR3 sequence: CASKGAATAHQETQYF. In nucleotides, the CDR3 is TGTGCCAGTAAGGGCGCGGCCACAGCACACCAAGAGACCCAGTACTTC.

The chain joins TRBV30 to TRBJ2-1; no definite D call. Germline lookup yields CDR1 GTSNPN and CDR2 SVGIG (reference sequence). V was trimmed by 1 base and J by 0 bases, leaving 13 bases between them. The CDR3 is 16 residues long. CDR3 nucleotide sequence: TGTGCCTGGAGTGCAATCTTGGAGAGCTCCTACAATGAGCAGTTCTTC. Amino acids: CAWSAILESSYNEQFF. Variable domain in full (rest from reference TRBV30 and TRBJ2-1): SQTIHQWPATLVQPVGSPLSLECTVEGTSNPNLYWYRQAAGRGLQLLFYSVGIGQISSEVPQNLSASRPQDRQFILSSKKLLLSDSGFYLCAWSAILESSYNEQFFGPGTRLTVL.